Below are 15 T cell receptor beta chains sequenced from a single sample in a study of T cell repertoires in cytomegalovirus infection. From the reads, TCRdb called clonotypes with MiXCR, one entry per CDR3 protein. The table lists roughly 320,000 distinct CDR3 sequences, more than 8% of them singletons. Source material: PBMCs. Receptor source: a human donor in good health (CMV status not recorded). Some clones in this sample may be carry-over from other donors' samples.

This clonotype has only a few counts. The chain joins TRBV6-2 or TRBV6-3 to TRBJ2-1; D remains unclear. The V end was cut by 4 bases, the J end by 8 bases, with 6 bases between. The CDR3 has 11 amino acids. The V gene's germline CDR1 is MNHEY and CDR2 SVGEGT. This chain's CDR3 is CASSSLYEQFF. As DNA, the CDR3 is TGTGCCAGCAGTTCCTTGTATGAGCAGTTCTTC.

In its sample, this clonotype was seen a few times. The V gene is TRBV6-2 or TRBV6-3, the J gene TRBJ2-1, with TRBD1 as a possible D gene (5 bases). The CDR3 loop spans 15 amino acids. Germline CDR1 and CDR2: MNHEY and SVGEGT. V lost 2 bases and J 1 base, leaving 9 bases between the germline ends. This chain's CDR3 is CASSYRGLSYNEQFF. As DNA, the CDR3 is TGTGCCAGCAGTTACAGGGGCTTATCCTACAATGAGCAGTTCTTC.

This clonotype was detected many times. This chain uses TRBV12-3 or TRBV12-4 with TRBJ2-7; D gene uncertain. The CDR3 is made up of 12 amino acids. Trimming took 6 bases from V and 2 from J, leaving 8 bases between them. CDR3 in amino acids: CASSRLTYEQYF. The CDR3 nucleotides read TGTGCCAGCAGCCGCCTTACCTACGAGCAGTACTTC.

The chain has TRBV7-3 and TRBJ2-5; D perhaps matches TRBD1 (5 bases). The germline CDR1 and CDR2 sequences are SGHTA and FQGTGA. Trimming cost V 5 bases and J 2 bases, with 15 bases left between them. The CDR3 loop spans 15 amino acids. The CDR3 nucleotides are TGTGCCAGCAGCAACTCAGGGCGGCCTCAAGAGACCCAGTACTTC. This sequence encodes CASSNSGRPQETQYF.

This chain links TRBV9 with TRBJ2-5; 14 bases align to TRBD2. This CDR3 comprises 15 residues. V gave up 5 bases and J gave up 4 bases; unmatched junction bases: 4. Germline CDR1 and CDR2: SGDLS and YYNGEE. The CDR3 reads CASSVGLAGGETQYF. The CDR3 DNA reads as TGTGCCAGCAGTGTCGGACTAGCGGGAGGAGAGACCCAGTACTTC.

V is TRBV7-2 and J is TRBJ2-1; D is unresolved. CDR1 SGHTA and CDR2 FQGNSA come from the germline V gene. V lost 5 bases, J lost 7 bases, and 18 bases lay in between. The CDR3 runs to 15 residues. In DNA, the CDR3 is TGTGCCAGCAGCCCAACAATTCTAATGTCAAATGAGCAGTTCTTC. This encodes CASSPTILMSNEQFF.

In DNA, the CDR3 is TGTGCCAGCGGCTCTGACAGGGCGCAGGGGTTAGATACGCAGTATTTT. This translates into CASGSDRAQGLDTQYF. This chain uses TRBV5-6 with TRBJ2-3, with 7 bases fitting TRBD1. Germline CDR1 is SGHDT and CDR2 is YYEEEE. J was trimmed by 5 bases and V by 7 bases; bases with no gene match: 16. There are 16 residues in the CDR3.

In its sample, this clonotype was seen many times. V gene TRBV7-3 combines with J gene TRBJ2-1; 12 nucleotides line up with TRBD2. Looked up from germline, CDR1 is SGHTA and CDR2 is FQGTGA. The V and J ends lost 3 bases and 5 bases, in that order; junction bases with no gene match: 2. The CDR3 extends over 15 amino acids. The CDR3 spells CASSLTSGSDNEQFF. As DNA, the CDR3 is TGTGCCAGCAGCTTGACTAGCGGGAGCGACAATGAGCAGTTCTTC.

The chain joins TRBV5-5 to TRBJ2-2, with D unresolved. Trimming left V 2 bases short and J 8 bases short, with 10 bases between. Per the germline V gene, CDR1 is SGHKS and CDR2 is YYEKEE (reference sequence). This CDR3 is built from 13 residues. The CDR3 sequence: CASSFLVSGELFF. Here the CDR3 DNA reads TGTGCCAGCAGCTTCTTGGTGTCTGGGGAGCTGTTTTTT.

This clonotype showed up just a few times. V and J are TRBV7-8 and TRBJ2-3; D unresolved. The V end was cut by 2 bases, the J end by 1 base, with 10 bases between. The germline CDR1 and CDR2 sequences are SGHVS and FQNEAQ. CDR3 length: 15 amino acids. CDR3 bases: TGTGCCAGCAGCTTAAGCCTCCGGGGCACAGATACGCAGTATTTT. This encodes CASSLSLRGTDTQYF. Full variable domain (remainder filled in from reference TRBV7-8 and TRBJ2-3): GAGVSQSPRYKVAKRGQDVALRCDPISGHVSLFWYQQALGQGPEFLTYFQNEAQLDKSGLPSDRFFAERPEGSVSTLKIQRTQQEDSAVYLCASSLSLRGTDTQYFGPGTRLTVL.

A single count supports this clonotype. CDR3 loop: CASSLSYSGRRYGNEQFF. CDR3 in DNA: TGTGCCAGCAGCTTATCCTACAGCGGGAGGAGGTATGGCAATGAGCAGTTCTTC. V gene TRBV7-2 combines with J gene TRBJ2-1, with 9 bases that match TRBD2. Germline CDR1 is SGHTA and CDR2 is FQGNSA. V was pared by 2 bases and J by 6 bases, with 14 bases of the junction left unmatched. The CDR3 contains 18 residues.

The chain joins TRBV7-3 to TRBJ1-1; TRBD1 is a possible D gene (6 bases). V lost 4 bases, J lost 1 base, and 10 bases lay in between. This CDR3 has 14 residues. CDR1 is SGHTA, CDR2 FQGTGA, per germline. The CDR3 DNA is TGTGCCAGCAGCTCCGCGGACAGGAACACTGAAGCTTTCTTT. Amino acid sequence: CASSSADRNTEAFF.

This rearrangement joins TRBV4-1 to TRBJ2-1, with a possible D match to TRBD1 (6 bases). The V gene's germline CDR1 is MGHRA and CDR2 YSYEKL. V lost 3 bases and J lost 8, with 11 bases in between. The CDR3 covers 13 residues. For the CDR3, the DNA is TGCGCCAGCAGCCAGCCGGGACATCATGAGCAGTTCTTC. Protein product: CASSQPGHHEQFF.

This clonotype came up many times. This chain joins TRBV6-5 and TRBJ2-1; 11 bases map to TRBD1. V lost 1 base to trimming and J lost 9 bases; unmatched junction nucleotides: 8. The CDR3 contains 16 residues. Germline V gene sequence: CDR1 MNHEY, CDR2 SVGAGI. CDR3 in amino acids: CASSYFGQGALFEQFF. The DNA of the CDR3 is TGTGCCAGCAGTTACTTCGGACAGGGGGCCCTTTTTGAGCAGTTCTTC.

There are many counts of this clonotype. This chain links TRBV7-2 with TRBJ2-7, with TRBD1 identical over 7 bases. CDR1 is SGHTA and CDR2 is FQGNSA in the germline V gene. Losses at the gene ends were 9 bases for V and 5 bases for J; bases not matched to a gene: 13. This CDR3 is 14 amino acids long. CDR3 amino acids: CASSVDRGRDEQYF. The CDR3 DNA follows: TGTGCCAGTAGTGTTGATAGGGGGCGAGACGAGCAGTACTTC.